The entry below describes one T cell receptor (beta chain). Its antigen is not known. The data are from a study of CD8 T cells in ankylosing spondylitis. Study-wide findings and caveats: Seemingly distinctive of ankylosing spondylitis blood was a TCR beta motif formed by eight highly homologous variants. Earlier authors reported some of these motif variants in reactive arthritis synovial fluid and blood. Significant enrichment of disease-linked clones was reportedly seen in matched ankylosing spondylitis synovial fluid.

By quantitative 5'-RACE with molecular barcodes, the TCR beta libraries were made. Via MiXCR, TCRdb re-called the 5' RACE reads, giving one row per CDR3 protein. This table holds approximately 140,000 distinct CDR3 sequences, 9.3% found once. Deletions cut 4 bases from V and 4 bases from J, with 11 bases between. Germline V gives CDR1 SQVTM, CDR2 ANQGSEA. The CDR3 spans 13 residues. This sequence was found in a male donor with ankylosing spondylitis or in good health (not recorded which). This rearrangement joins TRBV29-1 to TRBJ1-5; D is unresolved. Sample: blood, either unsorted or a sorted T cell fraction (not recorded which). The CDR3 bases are TGCAGCGTTGCAGGAATTCCAAATCAGCCCCAGCATTTT. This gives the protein CSVAGIPNQPQHF.